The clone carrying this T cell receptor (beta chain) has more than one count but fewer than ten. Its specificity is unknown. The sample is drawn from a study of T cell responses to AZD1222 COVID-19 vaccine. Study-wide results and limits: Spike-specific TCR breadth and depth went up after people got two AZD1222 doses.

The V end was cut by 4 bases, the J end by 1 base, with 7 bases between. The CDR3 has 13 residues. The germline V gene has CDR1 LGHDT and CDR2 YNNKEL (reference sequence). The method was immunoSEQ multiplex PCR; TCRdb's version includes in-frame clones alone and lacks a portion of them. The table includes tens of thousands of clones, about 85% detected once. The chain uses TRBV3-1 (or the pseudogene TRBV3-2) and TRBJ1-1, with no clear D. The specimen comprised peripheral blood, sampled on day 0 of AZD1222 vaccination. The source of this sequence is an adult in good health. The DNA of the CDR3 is TGTGCCAGCAGCCCGACATCGAACACTGAAGCTTTCTTT. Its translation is CASSPTSNTEAFF.